This TCR beta chain was found in a study of shared clonotypes between healthy human individuals. Germline CDR1 is LNHNV and CDR2 is YYDKDF (reference sequence). The CDR3 runs 14 residues. Comments on this clone: The target antigen is unknown. A far larger clone is one base from this, pointing to a likely read error.

Study conclusions and caveats: The sole specimen, blood, was sampled, and tissue repertoires likely differ. Roughly 5% of naive CD4 clonotypes were shared across four donors. Against clonotypes common to all four donors, non-shared ones had lower generation probabilities.

Every donor was a Caucasian adult from Nashville, Tennessee. The protocol was immunoSEQ multiplex PCR, while the TCRdb copy is restricted to in-frame clones and leaves out a portion. This sample has around 350,000 clones, with less than 85% found just once. This TCR derives from a man aged 25 to 40 in good health. Sequenced material: memory CD4+ T cells sorted from blood. Subset noted: CD45RA-negative fraction. The chain employs TRBV15 and TRBJ1-1; D is ambiguous. The CDR3 reads CVTSRAGSNTEAFF. The CDR3 bases are TGTGTCACCAGCAGAGCAGGCTCGAACACTGAAGCTTTCTTT.